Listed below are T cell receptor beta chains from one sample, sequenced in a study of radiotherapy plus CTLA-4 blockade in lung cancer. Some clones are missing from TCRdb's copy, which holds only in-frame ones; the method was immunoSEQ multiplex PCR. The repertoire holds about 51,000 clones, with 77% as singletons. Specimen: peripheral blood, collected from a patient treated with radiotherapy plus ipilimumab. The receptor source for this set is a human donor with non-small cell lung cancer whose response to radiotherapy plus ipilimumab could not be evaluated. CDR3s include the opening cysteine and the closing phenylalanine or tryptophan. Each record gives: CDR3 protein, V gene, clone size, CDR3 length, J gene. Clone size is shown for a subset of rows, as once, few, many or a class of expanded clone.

CASSQLGSRYEQYF,TRBV4-3,NA,14,TRBJ2-7
CASSTSGTGIEKLFF,TRBV5-1,NA,15,TRBJ1-4
CASSPTIRGSSYNEQFF,TRBV5-1,NA,17,TRBJ2-1
CASRSTSGEETQYF,TRBV2,NA,14,TRBJ2-5
CASTAGIGSPLHF,TRBV6-5,NA,13,TRBJ1-6
CASSPAGETQYF,TRBV19,medium-sized,12,TRBJ2-5
CAWSVLYEQYF,TRBV30,NA,11,TRBJ2-7
CASSPYTADTQYF,TRBV18,NA,13,TRBJ2-3
CASSPGTGTHQETQYF,TRBV5-1,NA,16,TRBJ2-5
CASSEAQGATNEKLFF,TRBV2,NA,16,TRBJ1-4
CASSERNTIYF,TRBV7-9,NA,11,TRBJ1-3
CSVSLWQGQDTQYF,TRBV29-1,few,14,TRBJ2-3
CASSLAFGGTYNEQFF,TRBV5-1,NA,16,TRBJ2-1
CASSEGVAGLETQYF,TRBV6-1,NA,15,TRBJ2-5
CSGGQGHSGEQYF,TRBV29-1,NA,13,TRBJ2-7
CASSATGRQPQHF,TRBV2,NA,13,TRBJ1-5
CASSSPGQGADEQYF,TRBV6-5,NA,15,TRBJ2-7
CASSLDRRTPNTEAFF,TRBV5-6,NA,16,TRBJ1-1
CASKLAEDYNEQFF,TRBV25-1,NA,14,TRBJ2-1
CASSQELRTGGRVGEQYF,TRBV4-1,NA,18,TRBJ2-7
CASSSRGGRTDTQYF,TRBV11-3,NA,15,TRBJ2-3
CASSSPGLTYEQYF,TRBV19,NA,14,TRBJ2-7
CASSQEPNPRGGASQYF,TRBV4-2,NA,17,TRBJ2-5
CASSLVQARNTEAFF,TRBV5-1,NA,15,TRBJ1-1
CASSYGHLYEQYF,TRBV5-6,NA,13,TRBJ2-7
CASSPPSDYEQYF,TRBV18,NA,13,NA
CASSPPLRLTYGYTF,TRBV18,NA,15,TRBJ1-2
CASSYSPRGRTEQYF,TRBV6-6,NA,15,TRBJ2-7
CASSRSGGNTEAFF,TRBV18,NA,14,TRBJ1-1
CASSLEGADTQYF,TRBV5-1,NA,13,TRBJ2-3
CASPLQDGFNEQFF,TRBV6-4,NA,14,TRBJ2-1
CASSYLGQETQYF,TRBV7-7,NA,13,NA
CASSQSIRQGQETQYF,TRBV23-1,NA,16,TRBJ2-5
CASSQEDRVSYNEQFF,TRBV4-3,NA,16,TRBJ2-1
CASSLVRGAGASYEQYF,TRBV27,NA,17,TRBJ2-7
CASSLVAGNQPQHF,TRBV7-2,NA,14,TRBJ1-5
CASSASGYSYEQYF,TRBV9,NA,14,TRBJ2-7
CASSLRRLNYEQYF,TRBV13,NA,14,TRBJ2-7
CASRAGGVDTGELFF,TRBV28,NA,15,TRBJ2-2
CAWSVGAGGHEQYF,TRBV30,NA,14,TRBJ2-7